The TCR beta chain under discussion was sequenced for a study of T cells in Graves' hyperthyroidism and ophthalmopathy. Study-wide findings and caveats: Blood also held most thyroid clonotypes expanded beyond 0.001.

The CDR3 contains 13 residues. The V end was cut by 3 bases, the J end by 4 bases, with 7 bases between. This clonotype was found many times. Its target is unknown. Template material for amplifying TCR beta CDR3 regions consisted of RNA transcripts. HTBI primers drove first-round RT-PCR of the TCR CDR3. Using its own MiXCR run on the multiplex PCR reads, TCRdb lists one record per CDR3 protein. The sample lists a few hundred thousand distinct CDR3 sequences, approximately 14% occurring once. Orbital computed tomography and thyroid ultrasound, together with serum TRAb and thyroxine and clinical symptoms, were used for diagnoses. An approximately 10 ml volume of fresh peripheral blood provided the PBMCs.

The sequence was obtained from a woman between 18 and 29 years old with Graves' hyperthyroidism. The sample comprised blood. The genes are TRBV12-3 or TRBV12-4 and TRBJ1-5; D unclear. CDR3 loop: CASSFAENQPQHF. CDR3 coding DNA: TGTGCCAGCAGTTTCGCAGAGAATCAGCCCCAGCATTTT.